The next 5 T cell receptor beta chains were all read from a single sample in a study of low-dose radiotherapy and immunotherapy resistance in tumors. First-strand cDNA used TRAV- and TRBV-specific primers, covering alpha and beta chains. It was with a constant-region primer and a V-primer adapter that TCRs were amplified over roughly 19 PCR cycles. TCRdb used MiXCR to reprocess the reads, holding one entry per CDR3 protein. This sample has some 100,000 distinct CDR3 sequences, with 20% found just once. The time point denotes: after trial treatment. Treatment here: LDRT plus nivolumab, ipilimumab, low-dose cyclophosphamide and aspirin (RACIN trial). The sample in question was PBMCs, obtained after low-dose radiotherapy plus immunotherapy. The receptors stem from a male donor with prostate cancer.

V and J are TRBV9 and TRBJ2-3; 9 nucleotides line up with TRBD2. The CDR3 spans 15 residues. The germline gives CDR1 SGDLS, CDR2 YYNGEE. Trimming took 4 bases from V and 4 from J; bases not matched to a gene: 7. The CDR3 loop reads CASSTAGGEADTQYF. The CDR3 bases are TGTGCCAGCAGCACCGCGGGGGGGGAGGCAGATACGCAGTATTTT.

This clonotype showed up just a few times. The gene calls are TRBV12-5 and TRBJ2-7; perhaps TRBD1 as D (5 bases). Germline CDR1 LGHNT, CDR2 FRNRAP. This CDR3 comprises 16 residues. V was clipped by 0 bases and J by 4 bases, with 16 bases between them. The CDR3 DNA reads TGTGCTAGTGGTTTGGTATTGGACACCAAGACATACGAGCAGTACTTC. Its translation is CASGLVLDTKTYEQYF. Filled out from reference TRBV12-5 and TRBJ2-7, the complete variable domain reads DARVTQTPRHKVTEMGQEVTMRCQPILGHNTVFWYRQTMMQGLELLAYFRNRAPLDDSGMPKDRFSAEMPDATLATLKIQPSEPRDSAVYFCASGLVLDTKTYEQYFGPGTRLTVT.

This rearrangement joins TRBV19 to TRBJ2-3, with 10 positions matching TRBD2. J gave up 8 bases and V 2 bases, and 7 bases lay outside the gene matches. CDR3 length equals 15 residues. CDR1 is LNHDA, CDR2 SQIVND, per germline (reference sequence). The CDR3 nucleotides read TGTGCCAGTAGTATAAAAGCGGGGGGGGTTGGTACGCAGTATTTT. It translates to CASSIKAGGVGTQYF.

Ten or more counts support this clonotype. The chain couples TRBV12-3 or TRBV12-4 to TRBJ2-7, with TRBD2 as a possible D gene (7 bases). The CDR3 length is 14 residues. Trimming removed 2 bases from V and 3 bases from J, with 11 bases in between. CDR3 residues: CASSLNGGLYEQYF. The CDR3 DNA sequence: TGTGCCAGCAGTTTAAACGGGGGGCTCTACGAGCAGTACTTC.

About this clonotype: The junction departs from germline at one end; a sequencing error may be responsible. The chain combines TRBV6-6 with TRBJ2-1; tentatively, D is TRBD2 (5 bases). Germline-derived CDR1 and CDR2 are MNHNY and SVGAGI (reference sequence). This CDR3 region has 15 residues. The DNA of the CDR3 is TGCGCCAGCAGTGACTATGCGCTCGGTGACAATGAGCAGTTCTTC. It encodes CASSDYALGDNEQFF.